What follows are 16 T cell receptor beta chains derived from one specimen sequenced in a study of vaccination and CD4 T cells after COVID-19. The treatment: approximately 9-day PBMC culture with coronavirus spike peptide pools or control peptides (ViraFEST assay). Scientists ran DNA taken from cultured CD4+ T cells through the Oncomine TCR Beta short-read assay for sequencing. TCRdb re-called the PCR reads through MiXCR, storing one row per CDR3 protein. This table has 15,000 to 20,000 distinct CDR3 sequences, 45% to 65% appearing once. Which antigens these TCRs recognize remains unknown. Source material: CD4+ T cells from blood, cultured in vitro. The receptors were sampled from a human donor who had recovered from COVID-19.

This sequence joins TRBV19 and TRBJ2-7, with no clear D. In germline, CDR1 is LNHDA, CDR2 SQIVND (reference sequence). This CDR3 comprises 14 residues. The V end lost 3 bases, the J end lost 3 bases, and 12 bases lay between the germline ends. The CDR3 bases are TGTGCCAGTAGTATGCCTTCAAAGCGCTACGAGCAGTACTTC. Amino acid sequence: CASSMPSKRYEQYF. Drawing the rest from reference TRBV19 and TRBJ2-7, the complete variable domain is DGGITQSPKYLFRKEGQNVTLSCEQNLNHDAMYWYRQDPGQGLRLIYYSQIVNDFQKGDIAEGYSVSREKKESFPLTVTSAQKNPTAFYLCASSMPSKRYEQYFGPGTRLTVT.

V and J are TRBV2 and TRBJ2-7; maybe TRBD2 (5 bases). The CDR3 is 13 residues long. V was trimmed by 6 bases and J by 7 bases, leaving 16 bases between them. Looked up from germline, CDR1 is SNHLY and CDR2 is FYNNEI. The CDR3 sequence is CASSDQLEGEQYF. The DNA of the CDR3 is TGTGCCAGCAGCGACCAACTAGAGGGAGAGCAGTACTTC.

This clonotype was observed a handful of times. The rearrangement joins TRBV7-2 to TRBJ1-6, with no clear D. This CDR3 comprises 14 residues. Trimming removed 5 bases at V and 5 bases at J, with 10 bases between. CDR1 is SGHTA, CDR2 FQGNSA, per germline. Here the CDR3 reads CASSLGFHNSPLHF. CDR3 coding DNA: TGTGCCAGCAGCCTGGGATTTCATAATTCACCCCTCCACTTT.

V is TRBV6-1 and J is TRBJ2-5, with 8 bases matching TRBD1. CDR3 size: 16 residues. V shed 5 bases and J 2 bases; nucleotides not matched to a gene: 10. The germline gives CDR1 MNHNS, CDR2 SASEGT. CDR3 in amino acids: CASSLTRGRGQETQYF. For the CDR3, the DNA is TGTGCCAGCAGTCTAACCAGGGGGCGAGGTCAAGAGACCCAGTACTTC.

The rearrangement links TRBV12-3 or TRBV12-4 to TRBJ1-1; 8 positions agree with TRBD1. V trimming: 3 bases; J trimming: 7 bases; junction bases outside the gene matches: 7. The CDR3 covers 14 residues. The CDR3 loop reads CASSFMQGANEAFF. CDR3 DNA: TGTGCCAGCAGTTTTATGCAGGGGGCAAATGAAGCTTTCTTT.

A few counts support this clonotype. The CDR3 here is CASSSGQGWDEAFF. Written as DNA, the CDR3 is TGTGCCAGCAGCTCGGGACAGGGGTGGGATGAAGCTTTCTTT. V gene TRBV7-9 combines with J gene TRBJ1-1; the match to TRBD1 covers 10 bases. The germline V gene encodes CDR1 SEHNR and CDR2 FQNEAQ (reference sequence). The CDR3 has 14 residues. With 4 bases clipped from V and 7 bases from J, the junction kept 6 bases outside the gene matches.

This clonotype showed up just a few times. The chain carries TRBV11-2 and TRBJ2-7, with D possibly TRBD1 on 6 matching bases. The CDR3 runs to 15 residues. Germline V CDR1 and CDR2: SGHAT, FQNNGV. The V end was cut by 5 bases, the J end by 3 bases, with 17 bases between. The CDR3 nucleotides are TGTGCCAGCAGCATAGGGGACATCGCCCTCTACGAGCAGTACTTC. Encoded protein: CASSIGDIALYEQYF.

Only a few counts were recorded for this clonotype. The DNA of the CDR3 is TGTGCCAGCAGTTCCTCGGGACAGGGATCATATAGCAATCAGCCCCAGCATTTT. This codes for CASSSSGQGSYSNQPQHF. This rearrangement joins TRBV28 to TRBJ1-5; 9 bases align to TRBD1. With V trimmed by 4 bases and J by 0 bases, 10 bases remained unmatched. The length of the CDR3 is 18 residues. Per germline, CDR1 MDHEN and CDR2 SYDVKM.

This clonotype was recorded a few times. V and J are TRBV2 and TRBJ2-1, with 8 bases lining up with TRBD1. Germline lookup yields CDR1 SNHLY and CDR2 FYNNEI. V gave up 6 bases and J gave up 7 bases; unmatched junction bases: 14. The CDR3 spans 16 residues. The CDR3 reads CASSASTGQVMNEQFF. For the CDR3, the DNA is TGTGCCAGCAGCGCCTCTACGGGACAGGTTATGAATGAGCAGTTCTTC.

The J gene is TRBJ1-1, the V gene TRBV18, with D unresolved. V lost 2 bases, J lost 1 base, and 5 bases lay in between. CDR1 and CDR2 (germline): KGHSH, LQKENI. There are 13 residues in the CDR3. The CDR3 DNA is TGTGCCAGCTCACCATTGGAGAACACTGAAGCTTTCTTT. Protein: CASSPLENTEAFF.

The chain has TRBV30 and TRBJ2-3; weak D call: TRBD1 (5 bases). The V end was cut by 4 bases, the J end by 6 bases, with 11 bases between. This CDR3 has 12 amino acids. Germline V CDR1 and CDR2: GTSNPN, SVGIG (reference sequence). In DNA form, the CDR3 reads TGTGCCTGGACCCAGGGCCCGGATACGCAGTATTTT. Its translation is CAWTQGPDTQYF.

The gene calls are TRBV20-1 and TRBJ2-1; 9 bases agree with TRBD2. Germline V gene sequence: CDR1 DFQATT, CDR2 SNEGSKA (reference sequence). This CDR3 has 16 residues. J lost 2 bases, V lost 2 bases, and 7 bases had no gene match. CDR3 sequence: CSARRASGDTYNEQFF. For the CDR3, the DNA is TGCAGTGCTAGACGAGCTAGCGGGGATACCTACAATGAGCAGTTCTTC.

This chain links TRBV11-3 with TRBJ2-2; D is unresolved. The CDR3 length is 11 residues. The germline V gene encodes CDR1 SGHNT and CDR2 YENEEA. The V gene lost 4 bases and the J gene lost 8 bases, with 5 bases spanning the gap. CDR3 residues: CASSSPGELFF. CDR3 in DNA: TGTGCCAGCAGCTCCCCGGGGGAGCTGTTTTTT.

A few counts support this clonotype. This chain connects TRBV20-1 to TRBJ2-1, with D possibly matching TRBD2 (5 bases). The V end lost 2 bases, the J end lost 6 bases, and 20 bases lay between the germline ends. The germline V gene encodes CDR1 DFQATT and CDR2 SNEGSKA (reference sequence). This CDR3 has 16 residues. CDR3 nucleotides: TGCAGTGCTAGACGCATGCTAGCTCGTTTCGGCAATGAGCAGTTCTTC. Translated, it gives CSARRMLARFGNEQFF.

In its sample, this clonotype was seen a few times. This chain joins TRBV30 and TRBJ1-1; D is unresolved. Germline V gene sequence: CDR1 GTSNPN, CDR2 SVGIG (reference sequence). V dropped 0 bases and J dropped 3 bases, with 8 bases sitting between them. The CDR3 extends over 13 amino acids. DNA of the CDR3: TGTGCCTGGAGTGTGAACAGACACACTGAAGCTTTCTTT. Translated, it gives CAWSVNRHTEAFF.

The chain uses TRBV5-1 and TRBJ1-2; D might be TRBD1 (6 bases). Germline V lookup: CDR1 SGHRS, CDR2 YFSETQ. CDR3 length: 15 residues. V was clipped by 3 bases and J by 4 bases, with 16 bases between them. The CDR3 nucleotides read TGCGCCAGCAGCTCCCCGGAAGGGGGGATCTATGGCTACACCTTC. This encodes CASSSPEGGIYGYTF.